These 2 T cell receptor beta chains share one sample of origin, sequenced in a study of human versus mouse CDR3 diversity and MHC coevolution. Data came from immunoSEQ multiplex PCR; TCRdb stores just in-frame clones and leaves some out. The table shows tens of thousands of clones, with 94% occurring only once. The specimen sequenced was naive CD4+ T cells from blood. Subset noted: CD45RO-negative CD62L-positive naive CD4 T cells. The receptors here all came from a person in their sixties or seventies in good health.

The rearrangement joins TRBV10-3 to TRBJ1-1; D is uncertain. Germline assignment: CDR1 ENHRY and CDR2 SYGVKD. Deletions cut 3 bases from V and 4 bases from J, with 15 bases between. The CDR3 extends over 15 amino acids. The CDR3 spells CAISDNAPVVTEAFF. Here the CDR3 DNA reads TGTGCCATCAGTGACAACGCGCCCGTCGTCACTGAAGCTTTCTTT.

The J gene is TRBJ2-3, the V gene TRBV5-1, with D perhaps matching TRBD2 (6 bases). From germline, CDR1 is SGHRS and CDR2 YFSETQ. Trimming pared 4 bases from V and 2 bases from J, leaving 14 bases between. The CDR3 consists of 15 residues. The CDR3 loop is CASSDAGGNTDTQYF. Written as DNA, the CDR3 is TGCGCCAGCAGCGACGCCGGCGGGAACACAGATACGCAGTATTTT.